The subject of this entry is one TCR beta chain. Isolation of total RNA was performed on whole blood, with no prior T cell sorting. Germline V lookup: CDR1 SQVTM, CDR2 ANQGSEA. CDR3 length: 14 residues. The data derive from a study of monozygotic twins with inflammatory bowel disease. TCRdb reprocessed the 5' RACE reads and keeps a single row for each CDR3 protein, giving no DNA. Its clone listing holds just over 300,000 distinct CDR3 sequences. The sample taken for sequencing was blood. The clonotype was recovered from a human donor with ulcerative colitis or Crohn's disease, or a healthy co-twin of an affected twin (not recorded which). The J gene is TRBJ2-2, the V gene TRBV29-1; TCRdb's D call of TRBD2 is untestable without DNA. This CDR3 reads CSVRASGNTGELFF.